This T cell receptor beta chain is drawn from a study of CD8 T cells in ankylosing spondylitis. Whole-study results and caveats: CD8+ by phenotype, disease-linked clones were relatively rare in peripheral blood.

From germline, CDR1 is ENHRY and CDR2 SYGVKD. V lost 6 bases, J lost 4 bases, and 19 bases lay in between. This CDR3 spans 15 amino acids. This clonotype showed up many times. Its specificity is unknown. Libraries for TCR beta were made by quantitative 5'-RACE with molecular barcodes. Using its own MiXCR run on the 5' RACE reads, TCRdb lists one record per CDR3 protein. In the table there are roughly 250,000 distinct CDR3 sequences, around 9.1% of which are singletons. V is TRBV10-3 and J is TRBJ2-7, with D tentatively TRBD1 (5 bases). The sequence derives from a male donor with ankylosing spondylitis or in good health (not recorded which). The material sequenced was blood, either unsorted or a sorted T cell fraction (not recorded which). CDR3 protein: CAISRWQGKTYEQYF. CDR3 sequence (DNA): TGTGCCATCAGCCGATGGCAGGGTAAAACTTACGAGCAGTACTTC.